The present T cell receptor (beta chain) was sequenced within a study of T cells in Graves' hyperthyroidism and ophthalmopathy. Across the whole study: The initial diagnosis was the point when peripheral blood was collected, ahead of any treatment. Overall study results and limits: The model anticipated ophthalmopathy a median about six months pre-onset. Separation of ophthalmopathy from stable hyperthyroidism was achieved by a 13 V-J model.

Amplification yielded TCR beta CDR3 regions, with RNA transcripts as the source. HTBI primers were employed in a first-round RT-PCR of the TCR CDR3. Each CDR3 protein gets one entry after TCRdb re-called the multiplex PCR reads with MiXCR. The repertoire holds around 600,000 distinct CDR3 sequences, with about 15% as singletons. V lost 5 bases to trimming and J lost 4 bases; unmatched junction nucleotides: 5. Per the germline V gene, CDR1 is SGHTA and CDR2 is FQGNSA. CDR3 length: 15 residues. Many counts were recorded for this clonotype. Its antigen is as yet unknown. Each diagnosis drew on symptoms, thyroxine, TRAb, thyroid ultrasound and orbital computed tomography findings.

The chain combines TRBV7-2 with TRBJ2-1; 10 bases are shared with TRBD1. Sequenced sample: blood. The clonotype originates from a woman between 50 and 59 years old with Graves' ophthalmopathy. The CDR3 sequence: CASSRGGQGYNEQFF. Written as DNA, the CDR3 is TGTGCCAGCAGCCGCGGGGGACAGGGGTACAATGAGCAGTTCTTC.